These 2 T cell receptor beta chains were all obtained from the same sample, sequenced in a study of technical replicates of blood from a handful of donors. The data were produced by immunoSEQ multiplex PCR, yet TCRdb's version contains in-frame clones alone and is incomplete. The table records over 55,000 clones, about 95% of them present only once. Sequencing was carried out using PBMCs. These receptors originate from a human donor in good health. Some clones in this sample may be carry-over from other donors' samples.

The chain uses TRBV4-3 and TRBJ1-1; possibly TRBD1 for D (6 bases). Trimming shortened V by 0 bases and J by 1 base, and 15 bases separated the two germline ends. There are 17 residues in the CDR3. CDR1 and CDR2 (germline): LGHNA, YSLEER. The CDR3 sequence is CASSQDSWTERNTEAFF. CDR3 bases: TGCGCCAGCAGCCAAGATTCCTGGACAGAGAGGAACACTGAAGCTTTCTTT.

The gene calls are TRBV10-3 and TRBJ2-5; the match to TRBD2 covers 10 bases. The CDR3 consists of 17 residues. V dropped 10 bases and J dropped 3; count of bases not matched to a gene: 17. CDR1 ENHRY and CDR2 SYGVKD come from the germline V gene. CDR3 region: CATKTLASGGDKETQYF. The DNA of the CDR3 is TGTGCCACTAAGACCCTGGCCAGCGGGGGGGATAAAGAGACCCAGTACTTC.